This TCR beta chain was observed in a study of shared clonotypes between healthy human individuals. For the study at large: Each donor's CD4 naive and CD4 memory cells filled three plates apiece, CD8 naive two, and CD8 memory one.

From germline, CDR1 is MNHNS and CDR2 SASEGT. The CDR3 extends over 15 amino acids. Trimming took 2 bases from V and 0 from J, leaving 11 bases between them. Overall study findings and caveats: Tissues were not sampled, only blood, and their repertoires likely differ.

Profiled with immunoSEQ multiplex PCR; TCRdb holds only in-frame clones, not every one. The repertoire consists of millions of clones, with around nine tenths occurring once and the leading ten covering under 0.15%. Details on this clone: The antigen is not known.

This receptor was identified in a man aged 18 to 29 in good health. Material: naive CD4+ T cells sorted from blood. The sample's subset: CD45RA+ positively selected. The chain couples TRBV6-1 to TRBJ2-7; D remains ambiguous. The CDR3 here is CASSETNVLSYEQYF. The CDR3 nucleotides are TGTGCCAGCAGTGAAACCAACGTCCTCTCCTACGAGCAGTACTTC.